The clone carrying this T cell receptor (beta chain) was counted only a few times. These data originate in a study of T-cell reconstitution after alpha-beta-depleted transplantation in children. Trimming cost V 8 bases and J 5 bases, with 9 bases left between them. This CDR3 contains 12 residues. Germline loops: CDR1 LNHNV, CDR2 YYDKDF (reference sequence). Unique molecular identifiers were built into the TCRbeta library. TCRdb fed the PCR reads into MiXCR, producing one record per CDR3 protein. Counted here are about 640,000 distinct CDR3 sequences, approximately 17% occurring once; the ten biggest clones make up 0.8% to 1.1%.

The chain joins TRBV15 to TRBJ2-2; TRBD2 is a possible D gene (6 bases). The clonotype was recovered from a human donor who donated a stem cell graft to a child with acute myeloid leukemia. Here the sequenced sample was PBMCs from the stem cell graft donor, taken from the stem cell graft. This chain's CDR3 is CATGGATGELFF. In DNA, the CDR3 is TGTGCCACCGGAGGGGCGACCGGGGAGCTGTTTTTT.